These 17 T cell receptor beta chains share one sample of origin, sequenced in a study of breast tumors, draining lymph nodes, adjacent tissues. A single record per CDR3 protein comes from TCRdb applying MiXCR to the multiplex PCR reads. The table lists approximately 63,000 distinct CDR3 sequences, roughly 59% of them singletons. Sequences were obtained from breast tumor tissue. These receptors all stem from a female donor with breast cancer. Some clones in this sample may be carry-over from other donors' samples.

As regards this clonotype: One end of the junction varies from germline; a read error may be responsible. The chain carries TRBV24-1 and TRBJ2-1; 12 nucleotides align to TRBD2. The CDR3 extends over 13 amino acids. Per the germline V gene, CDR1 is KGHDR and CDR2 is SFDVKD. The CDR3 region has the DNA TGTGCCACCAGGACTAGCGGGGGTAATGAGCAGTCCTTC. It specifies CATRTSGGNEQSF.

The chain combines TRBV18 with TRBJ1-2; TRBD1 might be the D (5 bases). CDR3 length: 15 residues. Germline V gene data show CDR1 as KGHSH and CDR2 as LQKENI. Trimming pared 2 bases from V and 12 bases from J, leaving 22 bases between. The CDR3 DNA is TGTGCCAGCTCACCAAGGTTGGGGCGGGACTCTGGAAACACCTTC. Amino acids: CASSPRLGRDSGNTF.

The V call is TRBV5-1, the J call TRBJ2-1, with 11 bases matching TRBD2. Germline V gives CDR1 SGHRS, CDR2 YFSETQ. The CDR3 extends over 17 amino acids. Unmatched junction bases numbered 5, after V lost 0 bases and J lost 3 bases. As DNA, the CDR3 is TGCGCCAGCAGCTTGGCACTAGCGGGAGTGTACTACAATGAGCAGTTCTTC. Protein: CASSLALAGVYYNEQFF. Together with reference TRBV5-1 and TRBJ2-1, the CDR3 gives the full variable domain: KAGVTQTPRYLIKTRGQQVTLSCSPISGHRSVSWYQQTPGQGLQFLFEYFSETQRNKGNFPGRFSGRQFSNSRSEMNVSTLELGDSALYLCASSLALAGVYYNEQFFGPGTRLTVL.

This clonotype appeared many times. CDR3: CASPKALARDPGELFF. In DNA, the CDR3 is TGTGCCAGCCCAAAGGCCCTCGCAAGGGATCCCGGGGAGCTGTTTTTT. This chain uses TRBV18 with TRBJ2-2; unclear D gene. V was trimmed by 8 bases and J by 6 bases, leaving 22 bases between them. CDR3 length: 16 residues. The germline V gene encodes CDR1 KGHSH and CDR2 LQKENI.

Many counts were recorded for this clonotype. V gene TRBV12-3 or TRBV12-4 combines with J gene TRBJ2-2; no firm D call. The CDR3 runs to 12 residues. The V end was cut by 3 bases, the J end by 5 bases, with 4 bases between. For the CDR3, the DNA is TGTGCCAGCAGTTTCGAGACCGGGGAGCTGTTTTTT. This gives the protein CASSFETGELFF.

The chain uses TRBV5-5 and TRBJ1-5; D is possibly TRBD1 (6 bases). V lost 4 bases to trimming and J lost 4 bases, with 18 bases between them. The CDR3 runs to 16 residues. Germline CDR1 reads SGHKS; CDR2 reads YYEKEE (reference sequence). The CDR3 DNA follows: TGTGCCAGCAGCAAGGGACAACCCCTCCCTAATCAGCCCCAGCATTTT. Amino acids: CASSKGQPLPNQPQHF. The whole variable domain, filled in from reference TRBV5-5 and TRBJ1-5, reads DAGVTQSPTHLIKTRGQQVTLRCSPISGHKSVSWYQQVLGQGPQFIFQYYEKEERGRGNFPDRFSARQFPNYSSELNVNALLLGDSALYLCASSKGQPLPNQPQHFGDGTRLSIL.

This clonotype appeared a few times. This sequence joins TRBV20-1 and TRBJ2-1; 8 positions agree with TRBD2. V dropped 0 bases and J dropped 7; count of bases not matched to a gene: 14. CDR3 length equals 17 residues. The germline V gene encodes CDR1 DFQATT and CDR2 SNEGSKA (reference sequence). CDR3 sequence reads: CSARDLKVAGHLNEQFF. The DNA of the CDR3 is TGCAGTGCTAGAGATTTAAAAGTAGCGGGGCATTTAAATGAGCAGTTCTTC.

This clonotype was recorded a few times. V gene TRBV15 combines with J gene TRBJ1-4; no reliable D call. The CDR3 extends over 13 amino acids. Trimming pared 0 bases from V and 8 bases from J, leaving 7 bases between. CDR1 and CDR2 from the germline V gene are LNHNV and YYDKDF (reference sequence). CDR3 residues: CATSRDVAEKLFF. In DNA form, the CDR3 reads TGTGCCACCAGCAGAGATGTTGCCGAAAAACTGTTTTTT.

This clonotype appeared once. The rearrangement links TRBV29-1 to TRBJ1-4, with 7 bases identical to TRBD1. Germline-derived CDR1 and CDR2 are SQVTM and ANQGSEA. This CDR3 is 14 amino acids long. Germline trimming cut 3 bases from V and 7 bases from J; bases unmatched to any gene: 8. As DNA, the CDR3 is TGCAGCGTTGACATGACAGGGAAAGGTGAAAAACTGTTTTTT. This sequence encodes CSVDMTGKGEKLFF.

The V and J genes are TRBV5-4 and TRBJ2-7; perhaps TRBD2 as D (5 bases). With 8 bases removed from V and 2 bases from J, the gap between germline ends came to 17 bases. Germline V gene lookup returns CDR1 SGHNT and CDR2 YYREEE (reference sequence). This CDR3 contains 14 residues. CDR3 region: CASSPNQLAYEQYF. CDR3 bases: TGTGCCAGTAGTCCCAACCAACTAGCCTACGAGCAGTACTTC.

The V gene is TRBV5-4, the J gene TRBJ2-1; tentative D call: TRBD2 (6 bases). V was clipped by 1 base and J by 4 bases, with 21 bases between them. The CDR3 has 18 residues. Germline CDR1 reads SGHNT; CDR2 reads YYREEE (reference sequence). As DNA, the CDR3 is TGTGCCAGCAGCTTGCCGGCTGTCACTAGCACCCCTTACAATGAGCAGTTCTTC. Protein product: CASSLPAVTSTPYNEQFF.

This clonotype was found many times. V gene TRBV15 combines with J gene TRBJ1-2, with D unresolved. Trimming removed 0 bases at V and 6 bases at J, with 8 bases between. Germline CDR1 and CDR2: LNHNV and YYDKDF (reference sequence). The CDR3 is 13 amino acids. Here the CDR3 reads CATSRDFRDGYTF. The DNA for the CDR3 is TGTGCCACCAGCAGAGATTTTCGGGATGGCTACACCTTC.

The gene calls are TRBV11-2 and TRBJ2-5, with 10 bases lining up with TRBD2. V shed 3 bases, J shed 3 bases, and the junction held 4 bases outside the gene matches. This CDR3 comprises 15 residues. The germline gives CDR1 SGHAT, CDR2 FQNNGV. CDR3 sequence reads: CASSFFSGGKETQYF. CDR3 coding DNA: TGTGCCAGCAGCTTCTTTAGCGGGGGGAAAGAGACCCAGTACTTC.

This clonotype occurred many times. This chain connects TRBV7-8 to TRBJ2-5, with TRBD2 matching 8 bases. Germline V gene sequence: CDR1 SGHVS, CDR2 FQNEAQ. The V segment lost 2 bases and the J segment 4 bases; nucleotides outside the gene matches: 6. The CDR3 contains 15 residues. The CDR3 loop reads CASSLSGGVAETQYF. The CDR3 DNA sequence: TGTGCCAGCAGCTTATCCGGGGGGGTTGCAGAGACCCAGTACTTC.

The CDR3 coding sequence is TGTGCCAGCAGCTTGAACAGGAACACTGAAGCTTTCTTT. Its protein product is CASSLNRNTEAFF. The gene calls are TRBV5-5 and TRBJ1-1, with D uncertain. V lost 1 base and J lost 1, with 5 bases in between. This CDR3 comprises 13 residues. Germline CDR1 SGHKS, CDR2 YYEKEE (reference sequence).

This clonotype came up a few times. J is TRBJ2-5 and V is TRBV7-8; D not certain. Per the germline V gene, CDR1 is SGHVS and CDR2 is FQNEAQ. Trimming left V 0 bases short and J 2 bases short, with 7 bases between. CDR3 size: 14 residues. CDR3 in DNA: TGTGCCAGCAGCTTAGCAGGCCTACAAGAGACCCAGTACTTC. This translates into CASSLAGLQETQYF.

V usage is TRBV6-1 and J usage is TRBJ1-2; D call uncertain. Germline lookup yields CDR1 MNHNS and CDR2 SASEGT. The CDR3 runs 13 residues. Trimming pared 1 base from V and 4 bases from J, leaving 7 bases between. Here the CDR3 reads CASSEVAAYGYTF. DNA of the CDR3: TGTGCCAGCAGTGAAGTGGCAGCCTATGGCTACACCTTC.